These 18 T cell receptor beta chains were all obtained from the same sample, sequenced in a study of T cell clones after liver transplantation. Libraries were prepared by immunoSEQ multiplex PCR; TCRdb keeps only in-frame clonotypes and omits some of them. Of about 70,000 clones detected, roughly 80% appear once; the ten largest clones hold 0.79%. The source material was CD4+ T cells from blood, sampled 12 months after liver transplant. The receptors were gathered from a human patient who received a liver transplant. A subset of T cells may come from the graft donor.

This clone was seen a handful of times. The gene calls are TRBV9 and TRBJ1-1; the match to TRBD1 covers 7 bases. CDR3 length: 14 residues. The V gene's germline CDR1 is SGDLS and CDR2 YYNGEE. Unmatched junction bases numbered 4, after V lost 4 bases and J lost 1 base. CDR3 region: CASSKRQGNTEAFF. CDR3 DNA: TGTGCCAGCAGCAAGCGACAGGGGAACACTGAAGCTTTCTTT.

The chain has TRBV10-3 and TRBJ2-1, with 9 positions matching TRBD1. CDR3 length: 15 amino acids. Looked up from germline, CDR1 is ENHRY and CDR2 is SYGVKD. V was pared by 4 bases and J by 0 bases, with 1 base of the junction left unmatched. The CDR3 DNA follows: TGTGCCATCAGTGGACAGGGGGGCTCCTACAATGAGCAGTTCTTC. Translation gives CAISGQGGSYNEQFF.

The chain combines TRBV5-1 with TRBJ2-1; TRBD2 aligns across 10 bases. The CDR3 is made up of 17 amino acids. The V gene's germline CDR1 is SGHRS and CDR2 YFSETQ. The junction had 9 bases not matched to a gene; V was cut back by 2 bases and J by 4 bases. The CDR3 DNA reads as TGCGCCAGCAGCTTTTCTGGCCTAGCGGGAGTTTACAATGAGCAGTTCTTC. Its translation is CASSFSGLAGVYNEQFF.

The chain is built from TRBV6-5 and TRBJ2-7; no firm D call. The CDR3 contains 13 residues. Germline V lookup: CDR1 MNHEY, CDR2 SVGAGI. Trimming stripped 3 bases from V and 11 bases from J, with 17 bases between. Here the CDR3 reads CASSYQAGLVEYF. Written as DNA, the CDR3 is TGTGCCAGCAGTTATCAGGCAGGCCTGGTCGAGTACTTC.

V usage is TRBV25-1 and J usage is TRBJ2-4, with D unclear. This CDR3 spans 15 amino acids. Germline CDR1 and CDR2: MGHDK and SYGVNS. V was trimmed by 4 bases and J by 0 bases, leaving 10 bases between them. The CDR3 loop reads CASSGAHLAKNIQYF. CDR3 sequence (DNA): TGTGCCAGCAGTGGTGCCCATCTAGCCAAAAACATTCAGTACTTC. Looking up the rest from reference TRBV25-1 and TRBJ2-4 gives the full variable domain: EADIYQTPRYLVIGTGKKITLECSQTMGHDKMYWYQQDPGMELHLIHYSYGVNSTEKGDLSSESTVSRIRTEHFPLTLESARPSHTSQYLCASSGAHLAKNIQYFGAGTRLSVL.

This clone was counted a single time. The chain uses TRBV5-1 and TRBJ2-5; D is perhaps TRBD1 (5 bases). V gave up 3 bases and J gave up 4 bases, with 10 bases separating them. Germline values: CDR1 SGHRS, CDR2 YFSETQ. The CDR3 loop spans 13 amino acids. CDR3 coding DNA: TGCGCCAGCAGCTCGGACACTCGAGAGACCCAGTACTTC. Translation: CASSSDTRETQYF.

This CDR3 is CSVVRPQLEAFF. Here the CDR3 DNA reads TGCAGCGTTGTAAGGCCACAGCTTGAAGCTTTCTTT. The chain carries TRBV29-1 and TRBJ1-1; D remains ambiguous. This CDR3 is built from 12 residues. With 4 bases removed from V and 7 bases from J, the gap between germline ends came to 13 bases. CDR1 SQVTM and CDR2 ANQGSEA come from the germline V gene.

The chain combines TRBV7-2 with TRBJ1-1; possibly TRBD1 for D (6 bases). Trimming cost V 5 bases and J 8 bases, with 15 bases left between them. Germline lookup yields CDR1 SGHTA and CDR2 FQGNSA. The CDR3 extends over 13 amino acids. CDR3 protein: CASSRGWGAEAFF. CDR3 bases: TGTGCCAGCAGCCGGGGTTGGGGGGCAGAAGCTTTCTTT.

The rearrangement links TRBV4-3 to TRBJ2-2; D is unresolved. The CDR3 extends over 14 amino acids. Germline V gives CDR1 LGHNA, CDR2 YSLEER. Trimming cost V 1 base and J 6 bases, with 9 bases left between them. The CDR3 is CASSQVNRAGELFF. For the CDR3, the DNA is TGCGCCAGCAGCCAAGTAAACCGGGCCGGGGAGCTGTTTTTT.

V and J are TRBV7-9 and TRBJ1-2; no clear D. From germline, CDR1 is SEHNR and CDR2 FQNEAQ (reference sequence). The CDR3 runs 13 residues. Trimming took off 3 bases at V and 5 bases at J, with 10 bases between the two ends. CDR3 nucleotide sequence: TGTGCCAGCAGCTTTTCTAGAGCTTATGGCTACACCTTC. It yields the protein CASSFSRAYGYTF.

The V and J genes are TRBV5-1 and TRBJ2-2; 10 nucleotides agree with TRBD1. Germline V CDR1 and CDR2: SGHRS, YFSETQ. The CDR3 spans 16 residues. Losses at the gene ends were 0 bases for V and 7 bases for J; bases not matched to a gene: 6. The CDR3 region has the DNA TGCGCCAGCAGCTTGGGACAGGGGGCCCGGAGCGGGGAGCTGTTTTTT. This codes for CASSLGQGARSGELFF.

This clone was counted a single time. This chain connects TRBV7-2 to TRBJ2-7; D is perhaps TRBD1 or TRBD2 (5 bases each). V dropped 5 bases and J dropped 7 bases, with 15 bases sitting between them. CDR3 size: 13 residues. Looked up from germline, CDR1 is SGHTA and CDR2 is FQGNSA. The CDR3: CASSTRGAREQYF. CDR3 DNA sequence: TGTGCCAGCAGCACCCGAGGGGCGCGTGAGCAGTACTTC.

This clone was seen more than once but under ten times. This chain connects TRBV28 to TRBJ2-7; D is possibly TRBD1 (6 bases). The V gene's germline CDR1 is MDHEN and CDR2 SYDVKM. The V gene lost 5 bases and the J gene lost 0 bases, with 11 bases spanning the gap. The CDR3 length is 14 residues. This CDR3 reads CASSTRQASYEQYF. The DNA for the CDR3 is TGTGCCAGCAGTACACGACAGGCCTCCTACGAGCAGTACTTC. The complete variable domain, with remaining parts taken from reference TRBV28 and TRBJ2-7, reads DVKVTQSSRYLVKRTGEKVFLECVQDMDHENMFWYRQDPGLGLRLIYFSYDVKMKEKGDIPEGYSVSREKKERFSLILESASTNQTSMYLCASSTRQASYEQYFGPGTRLTVT.

This clone was counted only a few times. V gene TRBV7-9 combines with J gene TRBJ2-1, with 7 positions matching TRBD2. Germline CDR1 is SEHNR and CDR2 is FQNEAQ (reference sequence). The CDR3 is 15 amino acids. V gave up 1 base and J gave up 6 bases; unmatched junction bases: 6. In DNA, the CDR3 is TGTGCCAGCAGCTTAGGGGCTAGCGGACTCAATGAGCAGTTCTTC. Protein: CASSLGASGLNEQFF.

The CDR3 loop is CASSPGYNYGYTF. CDR3 bases: TGTGCCAGCAGCCCGGGATATAACTATGGCTACACCTTC. The V gene is TRBV5-6, the J gene TRBJ1-2; D unclear. Trimming removed 4 bases from V and 1 base from J, with 8 bases in between. The CDR3 spans 13 residues. Germline loops: CDR1 SGHDT, CDR2 YYEEEE.

The V and J genes are TRBV30 and TRBJ1-4; 9 bases align to TRBD1. Germline CDR1 GTSNPN, CDR2 SVGIG (reference sequence). The CDR3 loop spans 14 amino acids. The V gene end was trimmed by 3 bases and the J gene end by 8 bases; junction bases not matched to a gene: 7. CDR3 loop: CAWSSGTGWEKLFF. As DNA, the CDR3 is TGTGCCTGGAGCAGTGGGACAGGGTGGGAAAAACTGTTTTTT.

V and J are TRBV9 and TRBJ2-2; D possibly corresponds to TRBD1 (5 bases). V dropped 3 bases and J dropped 0 bases, with 12 bases sitting between them. Per germline, CDR1 SGDLS and CDR2 YYNGEE. This CDR3 has 16 amino acids. In DNA, the CDR3 is TGTGCCAGCAGCGAGACAGCCAACCCGAACACCGGGGAGCTGTTTTTT. Encoded protein: CASSETANPNTGELFF.

This clone is a singleton in its sample. The rearrangement links TRBV7-2 to TRBJ1-4; possibly TRBD1 for D (5 bases). The CDR3 spans 14 residues. Germline V gene sequence: CDR1 SGHTA, CDR2 FQGNSA. V lost 0 bases, J lost 11 bases, and 13 bases lay in between. The CDR3 sequence: CASSLALQGGKLFF. Here the CDR3 DNA reads TGTGCCAGCAGCTTAGCGCTGCAGGGTGGCAAACTGTTTTTT.